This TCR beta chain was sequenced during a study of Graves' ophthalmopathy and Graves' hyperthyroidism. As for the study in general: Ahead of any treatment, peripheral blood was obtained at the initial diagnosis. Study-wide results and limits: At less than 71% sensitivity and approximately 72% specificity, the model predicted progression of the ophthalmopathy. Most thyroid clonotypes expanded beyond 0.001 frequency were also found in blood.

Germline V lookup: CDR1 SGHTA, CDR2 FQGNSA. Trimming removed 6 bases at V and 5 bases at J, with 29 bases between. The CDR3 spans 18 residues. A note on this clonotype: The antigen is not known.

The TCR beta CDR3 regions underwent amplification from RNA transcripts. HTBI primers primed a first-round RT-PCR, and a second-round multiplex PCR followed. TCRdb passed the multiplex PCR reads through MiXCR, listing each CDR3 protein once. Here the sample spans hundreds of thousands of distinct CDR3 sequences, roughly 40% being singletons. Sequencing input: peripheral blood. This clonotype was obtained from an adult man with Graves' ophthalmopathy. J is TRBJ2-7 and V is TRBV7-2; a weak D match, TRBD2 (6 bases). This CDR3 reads CASSYSILRGSLPDEQYF. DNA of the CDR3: TGTGCCAGCAGTTACTCGATACTCCGGGGGTCGCTCCCCGACGAGCAGTACTTC.